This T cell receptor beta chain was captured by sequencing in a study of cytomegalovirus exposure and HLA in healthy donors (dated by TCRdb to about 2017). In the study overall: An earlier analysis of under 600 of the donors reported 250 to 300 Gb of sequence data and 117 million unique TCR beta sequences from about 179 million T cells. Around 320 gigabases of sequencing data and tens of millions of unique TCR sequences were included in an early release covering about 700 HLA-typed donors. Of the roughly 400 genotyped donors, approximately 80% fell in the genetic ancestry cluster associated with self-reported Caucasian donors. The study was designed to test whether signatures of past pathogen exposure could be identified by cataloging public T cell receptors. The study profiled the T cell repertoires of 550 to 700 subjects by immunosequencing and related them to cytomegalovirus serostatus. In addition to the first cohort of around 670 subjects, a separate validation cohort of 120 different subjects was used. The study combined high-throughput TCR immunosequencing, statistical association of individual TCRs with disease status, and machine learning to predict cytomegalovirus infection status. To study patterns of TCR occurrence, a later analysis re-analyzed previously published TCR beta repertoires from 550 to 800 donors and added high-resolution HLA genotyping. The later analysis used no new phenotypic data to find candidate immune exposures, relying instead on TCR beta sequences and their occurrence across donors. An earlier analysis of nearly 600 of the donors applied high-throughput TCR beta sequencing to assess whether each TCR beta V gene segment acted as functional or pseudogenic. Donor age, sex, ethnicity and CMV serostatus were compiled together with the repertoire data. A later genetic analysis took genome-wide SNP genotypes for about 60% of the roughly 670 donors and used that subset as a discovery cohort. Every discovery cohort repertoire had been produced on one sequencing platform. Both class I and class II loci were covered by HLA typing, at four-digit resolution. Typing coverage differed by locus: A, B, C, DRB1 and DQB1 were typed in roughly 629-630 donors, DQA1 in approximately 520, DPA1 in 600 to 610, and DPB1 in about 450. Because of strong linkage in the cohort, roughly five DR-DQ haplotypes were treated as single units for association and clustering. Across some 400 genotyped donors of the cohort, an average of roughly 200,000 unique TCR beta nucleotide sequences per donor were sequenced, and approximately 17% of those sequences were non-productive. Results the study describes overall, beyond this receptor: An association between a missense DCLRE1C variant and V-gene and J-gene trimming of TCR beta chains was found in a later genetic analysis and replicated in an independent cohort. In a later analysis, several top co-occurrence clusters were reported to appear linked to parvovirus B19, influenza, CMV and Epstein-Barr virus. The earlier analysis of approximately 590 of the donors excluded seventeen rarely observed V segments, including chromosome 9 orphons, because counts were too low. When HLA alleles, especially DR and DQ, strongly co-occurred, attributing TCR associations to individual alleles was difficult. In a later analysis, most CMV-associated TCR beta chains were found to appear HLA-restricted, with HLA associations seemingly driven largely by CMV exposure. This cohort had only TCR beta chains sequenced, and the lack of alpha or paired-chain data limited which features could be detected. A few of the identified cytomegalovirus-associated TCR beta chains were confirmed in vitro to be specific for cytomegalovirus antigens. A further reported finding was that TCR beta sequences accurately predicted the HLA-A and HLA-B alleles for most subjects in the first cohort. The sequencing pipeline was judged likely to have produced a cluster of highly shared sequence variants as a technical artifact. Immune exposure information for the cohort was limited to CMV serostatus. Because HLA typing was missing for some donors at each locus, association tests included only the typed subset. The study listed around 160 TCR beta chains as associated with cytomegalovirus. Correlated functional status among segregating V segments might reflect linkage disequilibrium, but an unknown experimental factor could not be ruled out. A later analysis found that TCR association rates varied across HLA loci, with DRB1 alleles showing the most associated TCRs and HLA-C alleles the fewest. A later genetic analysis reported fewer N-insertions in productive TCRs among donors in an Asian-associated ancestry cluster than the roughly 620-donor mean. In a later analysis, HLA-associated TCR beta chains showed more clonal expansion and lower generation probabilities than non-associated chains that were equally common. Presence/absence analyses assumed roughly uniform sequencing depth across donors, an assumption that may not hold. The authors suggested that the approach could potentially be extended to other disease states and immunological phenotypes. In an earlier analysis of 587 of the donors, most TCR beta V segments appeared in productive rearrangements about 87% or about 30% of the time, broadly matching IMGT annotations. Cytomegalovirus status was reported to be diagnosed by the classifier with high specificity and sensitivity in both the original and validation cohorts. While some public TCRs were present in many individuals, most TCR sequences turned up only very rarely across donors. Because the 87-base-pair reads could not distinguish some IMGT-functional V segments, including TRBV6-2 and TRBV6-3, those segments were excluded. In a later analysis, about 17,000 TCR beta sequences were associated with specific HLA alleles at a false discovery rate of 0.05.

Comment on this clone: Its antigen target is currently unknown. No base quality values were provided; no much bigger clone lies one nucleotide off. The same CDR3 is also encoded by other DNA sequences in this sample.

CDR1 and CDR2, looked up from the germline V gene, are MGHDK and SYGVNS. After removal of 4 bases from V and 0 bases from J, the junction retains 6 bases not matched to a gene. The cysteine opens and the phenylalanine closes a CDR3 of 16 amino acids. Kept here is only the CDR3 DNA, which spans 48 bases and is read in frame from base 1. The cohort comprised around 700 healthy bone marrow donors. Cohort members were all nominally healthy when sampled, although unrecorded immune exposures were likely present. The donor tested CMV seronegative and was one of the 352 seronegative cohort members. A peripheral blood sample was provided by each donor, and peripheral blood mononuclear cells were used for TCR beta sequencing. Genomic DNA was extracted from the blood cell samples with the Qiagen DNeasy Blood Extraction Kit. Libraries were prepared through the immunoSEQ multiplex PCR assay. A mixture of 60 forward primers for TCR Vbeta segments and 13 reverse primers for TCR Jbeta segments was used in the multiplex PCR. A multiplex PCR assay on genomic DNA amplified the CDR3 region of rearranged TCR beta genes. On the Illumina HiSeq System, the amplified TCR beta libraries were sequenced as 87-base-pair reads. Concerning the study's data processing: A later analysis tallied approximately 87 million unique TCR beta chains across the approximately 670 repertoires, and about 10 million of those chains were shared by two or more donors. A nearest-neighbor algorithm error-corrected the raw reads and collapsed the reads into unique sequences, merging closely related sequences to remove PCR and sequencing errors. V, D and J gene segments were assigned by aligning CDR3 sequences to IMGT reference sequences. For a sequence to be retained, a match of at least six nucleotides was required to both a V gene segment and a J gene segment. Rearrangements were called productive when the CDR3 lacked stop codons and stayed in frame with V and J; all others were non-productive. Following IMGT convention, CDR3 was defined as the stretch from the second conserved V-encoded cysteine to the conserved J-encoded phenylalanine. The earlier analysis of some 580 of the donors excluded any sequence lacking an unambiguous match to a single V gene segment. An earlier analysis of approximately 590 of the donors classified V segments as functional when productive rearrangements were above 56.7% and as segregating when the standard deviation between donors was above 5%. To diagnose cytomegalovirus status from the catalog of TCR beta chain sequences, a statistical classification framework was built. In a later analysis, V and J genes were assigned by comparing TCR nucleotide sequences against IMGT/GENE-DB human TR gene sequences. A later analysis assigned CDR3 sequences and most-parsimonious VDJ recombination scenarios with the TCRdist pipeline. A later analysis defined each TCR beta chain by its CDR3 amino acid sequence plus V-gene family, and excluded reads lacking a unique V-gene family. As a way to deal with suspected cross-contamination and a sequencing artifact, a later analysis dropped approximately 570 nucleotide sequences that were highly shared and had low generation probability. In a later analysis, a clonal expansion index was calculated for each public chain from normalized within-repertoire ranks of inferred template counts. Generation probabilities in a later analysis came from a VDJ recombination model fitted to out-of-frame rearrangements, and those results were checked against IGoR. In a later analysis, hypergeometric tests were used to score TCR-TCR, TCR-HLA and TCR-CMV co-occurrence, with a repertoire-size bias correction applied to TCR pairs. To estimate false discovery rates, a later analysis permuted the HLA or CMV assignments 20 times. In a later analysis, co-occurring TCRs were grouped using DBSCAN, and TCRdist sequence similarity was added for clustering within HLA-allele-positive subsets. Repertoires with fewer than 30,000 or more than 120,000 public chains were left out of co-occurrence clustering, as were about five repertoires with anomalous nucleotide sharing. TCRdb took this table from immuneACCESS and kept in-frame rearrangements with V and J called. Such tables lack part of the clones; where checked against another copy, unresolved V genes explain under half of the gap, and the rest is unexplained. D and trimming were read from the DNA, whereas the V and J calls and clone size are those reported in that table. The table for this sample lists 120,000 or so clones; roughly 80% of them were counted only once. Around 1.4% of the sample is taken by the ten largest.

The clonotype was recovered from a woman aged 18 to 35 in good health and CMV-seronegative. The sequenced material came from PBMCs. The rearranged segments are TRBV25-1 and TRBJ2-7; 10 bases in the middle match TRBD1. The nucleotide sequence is TGTGCCAGCAGTGGACAGGGGGCTTTCTTCTCCTACGAGCAGTACTTC. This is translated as CASSGQGAFFSYEQYF.